This is a list of T cell receptor beta chains from one sample in a study of memory CD4+ T cells and cytomegalovirus serostatus. Profiled with immunoSEQ multiplex PCR; TCRdb holds only in-frame clones, not every one. The sample lists just under 95,000 clones, about four fifths occurring once. Specimen: memory CD4+ T cells from blood. The receptors come from an adult in good health and CMV-seropositive. Both conserved end residues are part of each CDR3. The D gene is left open where the match is weak. The size field is filled for only some rows; it gives once, few, many or a size class.

j_gene,v_gene,d_gene,abundance,CDR3nt,CDR3aa
TRBJ1-1,TRBV5-6,TRBD1,-,TGTGCCAGCAGCTGGCGACAGGGCACTGAAGCTTTCTTT,CASSWRQGTEAFF
TRBJ1-2,TRBV28,-,-,TGTGCCAGCAGCAGCGCCATCACGGGGGGCCGAACCTATGGCTACACCTTC,CASSSAITGGRTYGYTF
TRBJ1-3,TRBV4-1,-,-,TGCGCCAGCAGCCAAGCAGGGTGGGACACCATATATTTT,CASSQAGWDTIYF
TRBJ2-7,TRBV11-2,TRBD2,-,TGTGCCAGCAGCTCCGCTGCGGGAGGATCCTACGAGCAGTACTTC,CASSSAAGGSYEQYF
TRBJ1-2,TRBV28,-,-,TGTGCCAGCAGGGGGGCTTATTTGGCCTCCTATGGCTACACCTTC,CASRGAYLASYGYTF
TRBJ2-5,TRBV5-1,TRBD2,-,TGCGCCAGCAGCTTGTTGGGAGGGCCCACAGAGACCCAGTACTTC,CASSLLGGPTETQYF
TRBJ2-3,TRBV2,-,-,TGTGCCAGCAGCGGAGCAAGCACAGATACGCAGTATTTT,CASSGASTDTQYF
TRBJ1-4,TRBV19,TRBD1,-,TGTGCCAGTAGTATTCGACCGGGACAGGGGTATGAAAAACTGTTTTTT,CASSIRPGQGYEKLFF
TRBJ2-1,TRBV18,TRBD2,few,TGTGCCAGCTCCCCCGGGACTAGCTCATCCTATGAGCAGTTCTTC,CASSPGTSSSYEQFF
TRBJ2-1,TRBV28,-,-,TGTGCCAGCAGTTTTTTGTCGGGCGGACTCTACAATGAGCAGTTCTTC,CASSFLSGGLYNEQFF